A single sample gave rise to the 28 T cell receptor beta chains below, sequenced in a study of T cell repertoires in cytomegalovirus infection. TCRdb re-called the reads through MiXCR, storing one row per CDR3 protein. The table includes fewer than 200,000 distinct CDR3 sequences, over 13% detected once. The sample was PBMCs. The receptors here all came from a human donor in good health (CMV status not recorded). Some clones in this sample may be carry-over from other donors' samples.

This clonotype showed up many times. The J gene is TRBJ1-2, the V gene TRBV7-2, with a tentative D call TRBD1 (5 bases). CDR3 length: 14 amino acids. V lost 6 bases, J lost 3 bases, and 14 bases lay in between. Per the germline V gene, CDR1 is SGHTA and CDR2 is FQGNSA. DNA of the CDR3: TGTGCCAGCAGTCCAACCAGGGTTCACTATGGCTACACCTTC. This codes for CASSPTRVHYGYTF.

V and J are TRBV20-1 and TRBJ2-7; D might be TRBD1 (5 bases). Germline V gene data show CDR1 as DFQATT and CDR2 as SNEGSKA (reference sequence). There are 15 residues in the CDR3. V was clipped by 4 bases and J by 2 bases, with 18 bases between them. The CDR3 spells CSANDAAGLAYEQYF. The CDR3 region has the DNA TGCAGTGCTAATGATGCGGCAGGGTTAGCCTACGAGCAGTACTTC.

This clonotype was observed many times. The chain links TRBV11-2 to TRBJ2-1, with 12 bases aligning to TRBD2. CDR3 size: 15 residues. J gave up 3 bases and V 5 bases, and 2 bases lay outside the gene matches. Looked up from germline, CDR1 is SGHAT and CDR2 is FQNNGV. CDR3 DNA sequence: TGTGCCAGCAGCCAGGGACTAGCGGGCTACAATGAGCAGTTCTTC. It encodes CASSQGLAGYNEQFF.

This clonotype was observed a few times. The genes are TRBV5-1 and TRBJ2-1; the D gene is possibly TRBD2 (6 bases). The germline gives CDR1 SGHRS, CDR2 YFSETQ. CDR3 length equals 16 residues. V was clipped by 3 bases and J by 3 bases, with 16 bases between them. Here the CDR3 DNA reads TGCGCCAGCAGCTCGGGACTCCTAAGGGACTACAATGAGCAGTTCTTC. It encodes CASSSGLLRDYNEQFF.

In its sample, this clonotype was seen a few times. This chain links TRBV15 with TRBJ2-7; a possible D gene is TRBD2 (5 bases). Germline loops: CDR1 LNHNV, CDR2 YYDKDF (reference sequence). There are 14 residues in the CDR3. Trimming left V 1 base short and J 7 bases short, with 14 bases between. The CDR3 loop is CATSRVRSRGEQYF. CDR3 coding DNA: TGTGCCACCAGCAGAGTACGGTCCCGAGGGGAGCAGTACTTC.

This clonotype was counted many times. The gene calls are TRBV7-2 and TRBJ1-4; D uncertain. Deletions cut 5 bases from V and 2 bases from J, with 12 bases between. Germline assignment: CDR1 SGHTA and CDR2 FQGNSA. The CDR3 totals 15 residues. The CDR3 DNA follows: TGTGCCAGCAGCACAGAAGGTGTTACTAATGAAAAACTGTTTTTT. Its protein product is CASSTEGVTNEKLFF. Full variable domain (missing parts from reference TRBV7-2 and TRBJ1-4): GAGVSQSPSNKVTEKGKDVELRCDPISGHTALYWYRQSLGQGLEFLIYFQGNSAPDKSGLPSDRFSAERTGGSVSTLTIQRTQQEDSAVYLCASSTEGVTNEKLFFGSGTQLSVL.

This clonotype was counted a few times. The genes are TRBV14 and TRBJ2-7; TRBD2 agrees at 9 bases. V shed 5 bases and J 7 bases; nucleotides not matched to a gene: 9. The germline CDR1 and CDR2 sequences are SGHDN and FVKESK. The CDR3 totals 14 residues. CDR3: CASSYGLTSGEQYF. The CDR3 DNA reads as TGTGCCAGCAGCTACGGACTGACTAGCGGTGAGCAGTACTTC.

This clonotype was counted at least ten times. The chain recombines TRBV7-2 with TRBJ2-7; D is unresolved. The germline CDR1 and CDR2 sequences are SGHTA and FQGNSA. V lost 5 bases, J lost 6 bases, and 11 bases lay in between. This CDR3 spans 12 amino acids. The CDR3 region is CASSPDLREQYF. CDR3 nucleotide sequence: TGTGCCAGCAGCCCCGACCTTCGCGAGCAGTACTTC.

This clonotype was counted ten times or more. This chain connects TRBV7-2 to TRBJ1-1, with D hard to call. Trimming removed 5 bases at V and 4 bases at J, with 14 bases between. Looked up from germline, CDR1 is SGHTA and CDR2 is FQGNSA. The CDR3 totals 14 residues. The DNA of the CDR3 is TGTGCCAGCAGCCCAACGGTGGGCGGCACTGAAGCTTTCTTT. Amino acids: CASSPTVGGTEAFF.

The rearrangement uses TRBV6-2 or TRBV6-3 and TRBJ2-3, with 8 bases identical to TRBD2. Germline loops: CDR1 MNHEY, CDR2 SVGEGT. This CDR3 is 15 amino acids long. J was trimmed by 4 bases and V by 0 bases; bases with no gene match: 3. The CDR3 region has the DNA TGTGCCAGCAGTTACTCGGCGGGGGGACCAGATACGCAGTATTTT. Amino acids: CASSYSAGGPDTQYF.

At least ten counts were recorded for this clonotype. The genes are TRBV28 and TRBJ2-1; D is perhaps TRBD2 (6 bases). This CDR3 spans 18 amino acids. Germline loops: CDR1 MDHEN, CDR2 SYDVKM. With 3 bases removed from V and 6 bases from J, the gap between germline ends came to 24 bases. CDR3 nucleotides: TGTGCCAGCAGTTTGTCTCCGGGACTGGGGGACCGGGGCAATGAGCAGTTCTTC. Protein product: CASSLSPGLGDRGNEQFF.

This clonotype has ten or more counts. This chain joins TRBV11-2 and TRBJ2-2; 7 bases fit TRBD1. Germline V gene sequence: CDR1 SGHAT, CDR2 FQNNGV. V lost 0 bases and J lost 4; bases outside the gene matches: 2. This CDR3 spans 15 amino acids. The CDR3 protein is CASSLEGTATGELFF. DNA of the CDR3: TGTGCCAGCAGCTTAGAGGGGACAGCCACCGGGGAGCTGTTTTTT.

The rearrangement links TRBV29-1 to TRBJ2-4; tentative D call: TRBD1 (6 bases). The CDR3 runs 15 residues. Germline loops: CDR1 SQVTM, CDR2 ANQGSEA. CDR3 DNA: TGCAGTATTTCTGACAGGTCTCTAGCCAAAAACATTCAGTACTTC. It translates to CSISDRSLAKNIQYF. The variable domain in full, completed from reference TRBV29-1 and TRBJ2-4, reads SAVISQKPSRDICQRGTSLTIQCQVDSQVTMMFWYRQQPGQSLTLIATANQGSEATYESGFVIDKFPISRPNLTFSTLTVSNMSPEDSSIYLCSISDRSLAKNIQYFGAGTRLSVL.

The CDR3 sequence is CASSSGDFSPDEAFF. CDR3 in DNA: TGCGCCAGCAGCTCAGGGGATTTTAGCCCTGACGAAGCTTTCTTT. The rearrangement uses TRBV5-1 and TRBJ1-1, with a possible D match to TRBD1 (6 bases). CDR1 is SGHRS, CDR2 YFSETQ, per germline. The ends were cut back, 3 bases at V and 8 bases at J, with 20 bases in the middle. The CDR3 has 15 residues.

This clonotype was detected many times. The rearrangement joins TRBV7-2 to TRBJ1-3, with 8 bases fitting TRBD1. Unmatched junction bases numbered 6, after V lost 5 bases and J lost 6 bases. Germline CDR1 is SGHTA and CDR2 is FQGNSA. The CDR3 is 14 residues long. CDR3 in amino acids: CASSDRTGLNTIYF. In DNA, the CDR3 is TGTGCCAGCAGCGATCGGACAGGGCTAAACACCATATATTTT.

This clonotype was detected ten times or more. The chain recombines TRBV12-3 or TRBV12-4 with TRBJ1-1, with no clear D. The CDR3 loop spans 14 amino acids. The V end lost 6 bases, the J end lost 0 bases, and 11 bases lay between the germline ends. The DNA for the CDR3 is TGTGCCAGCAGCCCACGGGCCATGAACACTGAAGCTTTCTTT. It codes for CASSPRAMNTEAFF.

A few counts support this clonotype. The chain has TRBV7-9 and TRBJ1-4, with D unclear. The germline gives CDR1 SEHNR, CDR2 FQNEAQ (reference sequence). The length of the CDR3 is 13 residues. V lost 5 bases and J 8 bases, leaving 12 bases between the germline ends. The CDR3 reads CASSPVLGEKLFF. The CDR3 DNA sequence: TGTGCCAGCAGCCCGGTCCTGGGCGAAAAACTGTTTTTT.

This clonotype was seen a few times. The chain has TRBV18 and TRBJ1-4; D possibly corresponds to TRBD1 (6 bases). Trimming left V 2 bases short and J 4 bases short, with 23 bases between. The germline CDR1 and CDR2 sequences are KGHSH and LQKENI. CDR3 size: 19 residues. CDR3 nucleotides: TGTGCCAGCTCACCAAGGGGGACGAACACCCGGGTCCATAATGAAAAACTGTTTTTT. Its protein is CASSPRGTNTRVHNEKLFF. The whole variable domain, remainder taken from reference TRBV18 and TRBJ1-4, is NAGVMQNPRHLVRRRGQEARLRCSPMKGHSHVYWYRQLPEEGLKFMVYLQKENIIDESGMPKERFSAEFPKEGPSILRIQQVVRGDSAAYFCASSPRGTNTRVHNEKLFFGSGTQLSVL.

This clonotype has a handful of counts. This sequence joins TRBV20-1 and TRBJ2-7, with 12 bases fitting TRBD2. J lost 3 bases, V lost 5 bases, and 8 bases had no gene match. Per the germline V gene, CDR1 is DFQATT and CDR2 is SNEGSKA (reference sequence). This CDR3 is 15 amino acids long. The CDR3 region has the DNA TGCAGTGCTCCGACTAGCGGGAGCGGGGGCTACGAGCAGTACTTC. Amino acids: CSAPTSGSGGYEQYF.

This clonotype was detected many times. The rearrangement joins TRBV5-4 to TRBJ2-3; D is uncertain. Trimming cost V 0 bases and J 0 bases, with 14 bases left between them. This CDR3 comprises 17 residues. CDR1 and CDR2 from the germline V gene are SGHNT and YYREEE (reference sequence). CDR3 DNA: TGTGCCAGCAGCTTGGCCGGTAGGCTAGTCAGCACAGATACGCAGTATTTT. It specifies CASSLAGRLVSTDTQYF.

This clonotype occurred many times. The V gene is TRBV6-5, the J gene TRBJ2-1, with D possibly matching TRBD2 (5 bases). The CDR3 consists of 15 residues. Germline V gives CDR1 MNHEY, CDR2 SVGAGI. The V gene lost 2 bases and the J gene lost 0 bases, with 8 bases spanning the gap. CDR3 amino acids: CASSYAGISYNEQFF. As DNA, the CDR3 is TGTGCCAGCAGTTACGCGGGTATCTCCTACAATGAGCAGTTCTTC.

The V gene is TRBV5-1, the J gene TRBJ1-1, with D unclear. V was cut by 4 bases and J by 2 bases, with 12 bases left in between. This CDR3 is 14 amino acids long. In germline, CDR1 is SGHRS, CDR2 YFSETQ. The DNA of the CDR3 is TGCGCCAGCAGCCAAAATCAAGTCAACACTGAAGCTTTCTTT. Its translation: CASSQNQVNTEAFF.

The rearrangement links TRBV6-1 to TRBJ2-7; TRBD1 or TRBD2 may be the D gene (5 bases each). Germline CDR1 MNHNS, CDR2 SASEGT. The CDR3 is made up of 14 amino acids. Trimming shortened V by 6 bases and J by 3 bases, and 15 bases separated the two germline ends. CDR3 DNA sequence: TGTGCCAGCAGCCTACGGGACCCCAACTACGAGCAGTACTTC. Protein product: CASSLRDPNYEQYF.

This clonotype has more than one count but fewer than ten. The chain uses TRBV19 and TRBJ1-1; 7 nucleotides match TRBD1. V was pared by 7 bases and J by 7 bases, with 6 bases of the junction left unmatched. CDR3 length: 12 residues. Germline CDR1 reads LNHDA; CDR2 reads SQIVND (reference sequence). The CDR3 coding sequence is TGTGCCAGTACGGCCAGGGGGATTGAAGCTTTCTTT. Translation: CASTARGIEAFF.

This clonotype was found many times. The CDR3 coding sequence is TGTGCCAGCAGCCAGTCTACGACTAGCGGGGAAGAGCAGTTCTTC. Amino acid sequence: CASSQSTTSGEEQFF. This sequence joins TRBV3-1 and TRBJ2-1, with 11 bases matching TRBD2. This CDR3 spans 15 amino acids. Germline V gene data show CDR1 as LGHDT and CDR2 as YNNKEL (reference sequence). V was pared by 3 bases and J by 10 bases, with 8 bases of the junction left unmatched.

This clonotype was observed many times. The J gene is TRBJ2-3, the V gene TRBV7-9; 9 nucleotides align to TRBD2. V lost 4 bases and J lost 6; bases outside the gene matches: 5. The CDR3 has 14 residues. Germline CDR1 SEHNR, CDR2 FQNEAQ (reference sequence). The CDR3 sequence: CASSYGSGSDTQYF. DNA for the CDR3: TGTGCCAGCAGCTATGGTAGCGGGAGTGATACGCAGTATTTT.

This clonotype turned up a few times. This sequence joins TRBV12-3 or TRBV12-4 and TRBJ2-3; 7 bases agree with TRBD2. V trimming: 1 base; J trimming: 0 bases; junction bases outside the gene matches: 4. The length of the CDR3 is 16 residues. CDR3 DNA: TGTGCCAGCAGTTTAGAGCGGGGAATTAGCACAGATACGCAGTATTTT. It yields the protein CASSLERGISTDTQYF.

This clonotype showed up many times. The chain uses TRBV7-9 and TRBJ2-4; TRBD1 might be the D (5 bases). CDR1 and CDR2 (germline): SEHNR, FQNEAQ (reference sequence). The CDR3 is made up of 14 amino acids. Trimming pared 5 bases from V and 4 bases from J, leaving 12 bases between. As DNA, the CDR3 is TGTGCCAGCAGCCCAGCAGGGAATAAAAACATTCAGTACTTC. Encoded protein: CASSPAGNKNIQYF. Complete variable domain (other parts from reference TRBV7-9 and TRBJ2-4): DTGVSQNPRHKITKRGQNVTFRCDPISEHNRLYWYRQTLGQGPEFLTYFQNEAQLEKSRLLSDRFSAERPKGSFSTLEIQRTEQGDSAMYLCASSPAGNKNIQYFGAGTRLSVL.